The 9 T cell receptor beta chains below were found in one sample sequenced in a study of T cells after yellow fever vaccination. TCRdb passed the 5' RACE reads through MiXCR, listing each CDR3 protein once. Among hundreds of thousands of distinct CDR3 sequences listed, roughly a sixth were seen once. The material sequenced was PBMCs, taken before the yellow fever booster vaccination. These receptors came from a man aged 18 to 29 who received the YFV17D yellow fever vaccine.

The V gene is TRBV4-3, the J gene TRBJ2-3; TRBD2 matches 9 bases. CDR3 length equals 18 residues. In germline, CDR1 is LGHNA, CDR2 YSLEER. Trimming cost V 2 bases and J 0 bases; bases outside gene matches: 9. The CDR3 sequence: CASSQFLAGTSSTDTQYF. The CDR3 DNA reads as TGCGCCAGCAGCCAATTTCTAGCGGGGACCTCTAGCACAGATACGCAGTATTTT.

V and J are TRBV25-1 and TRBJ1-1; D call uncertain. This CDR3 region has 17 residues. Germline CDR1 reads MGHDK; CDR2 reads SYGVNS. The V and J ends lost 2 bases and 1 base respectively, with 17 bases between them. The CDR3 loop is CASSENEVSPTNTEAFF. The CDR3 coding sequence is TGTGCCAGCAGTGAAAATGAGGTATCCCCAACGAACACTGAAGCTTTCTTT.

A few counts support this clonotype. The chain recombines TRBV28 with TRBJ1-3; D not resolved. The germline V gene has CDR1 MDHEN and CDR2 SYDVKM. The CDR3 totals 13 residues. This CDR3 reads CAGCGGLGNTIYF. The CDR3 coding sequence is TGTGCGGGCTGTGGAGGGTTAGGAAACACCATATATTTT. The variable domain in full, with the rest retrieved from reference TRBV28 and TRBJ1-3, is DVKVTQSSRYLVKRTGEKVFLECVQDMDHENMFWYRQDPGLGLRLIYFSYDVKMKEKGDIPEGYSVSREKKERFSLILESASTNQTSMYLCAGCGGLGNTIYFGEGSWLTVV.

This clonotype has at least ten counts. The J gene is TRBJ2-5, the V gene TRBV29-1; D gene ambiguous. Trimming took off 6 bases at V and 2 bases at J, with 16 bases between the two ends. The CDR3 runs 14 residues. Per the germline V gene, CDR1 is SQVTM and CDR2 is ANQGSEA. CDR3 sequence: CSVELGQMQETQYF. CDR3 nucleotide sequence: TGCAGCGTCGAGTTAGGGCAGATGCAAGAGACCCAGTACTTC. Combining the CDR3 with reference TRBV29-1 and TRBJ2-5 gives the whole variable domain SAVISQKPSRDICQRGTSLTIQCQVDSQVTMMFWYRQQPGQSLTLIATANQGSEATYESGFVIDKFPISRPNLTFSTLTVSNMSPEDSSIYLCSVELGQMQETQYFGPGTRLLVL.

This chain uses TRBV3-1 with TRBJ2-1, with D possibly matching TRBD2 (5 bases). CDR1 and CDR2 (germline): LGHDT, YNNKEL (reference sequence). Trimming left V 4 bases short and J 0 bases short, with 10 bases between. The CDR3 spans 15 residues. Here the CDR3 reads CASSRIGSSYNEQFF. CDR3 nucleotides: TGTGCCAGCAGCCGGATTGGGAGCTCCTACAATGAGCAGTTCTTC.

This clonotype was seen a few times. The rearrangement joins TRBV27 to TRBJ2-1; tentative D call: TRBD1 (5 bases). CDR1 and CDR2 from the germline V gene are MNHEY and SMNVEV (reference sequence). Trimming shortened V by 10 bases and J by 7 bases, and 11 bases separated the two germline ends. The CDR3 spans 11 residues. In DNA form, the CDR3 reads TGTGCCACCCAATCAGGGAATGAGCAGTTCTTC. Translating it yields CATQSGNEQFF.

This chain links TRBV6-5 with TRBJ1-6; D is possibly TRBD1 (5 bases). V dropped 6 bases and J dropped 8 bases, with 17 bases sitting between them. Germline assignment: CDR1 MNHEY and CDR2 SVGAGI. This CDR3 has 15 amino acids. This CDR3 reads CASRKTAASDSPLHF. The CDR3 DNA is TGTGCCAGCAGAAAGACAGCGGCTAGTGATTCACCCCTCCACTTT.

This clonotype was picked up a small number of times. The chain carries TRBV6-2 or TRBV6-3 and TRBJ2-5; D assignment may be TRBD1 or TRBD2 (5 bases each). V was clipped by 4 bases and J by 5 bases, with 14 bases between them. This CDR3 comprises 14 residues. CDR1 is MNHEY, CDR2 SVGEGT, per germline. The CDR3, as DNA: TGTGCCAGCAGTTTCGGGACCCCCCGGGAGACCCAGTACTTC. Translated: CASSFGTPRETQYF.

The CDR3 sequence: CSARQGGLGTGELFF. The CDR3 coding sequence is TGCAGTGCTAGACAGGGGGGGCTTGGCACCGGGGAGCTGTTTTTT. The J gene is TRBJ2-2, the V gene TRBV20-1; D may correspond to TRBD1 or TRBD2 (7 bases each). The V and J ends lost 2 bases and 4 bases respectively, with 14 bases between them. This CDR3 comprises 15 residues. Germline CDR1 and CDR2: DFQATT and SNEGSKA (reference sequence).